The clone carrying this T cell receptor beta chain was seen repeatedly, ten times or more. TCRdb redid the calling of the 5' RACE reads with MiXCR, one entry per CDR3 protein. Counted here are 620,000 or so distinct CDR3 sequences, about 17% occurring once; the ten biggest clones make up around 16%. After removal of 2 bases from V and 1 base from J, the junction contained 6 bases not matched to a gene. This CDR3 has 17 residues. Germline V gene sequence: CDR1 SGHRS, CDR2 YFSETQ. This entry belongs to a study of T cells after yellow fever vaccination. The clonotype comes from a man between 18 and 35 years old who received the YFV17D yellow fever vaccine. The material was PBMCs, obtained around 5 days after the first yellow fever vaccination. This rearrangement joins TRBV5-1 to TRBJ2-3, with 11 bases aligning to TRBD2. The CDR3 sequence: CASSFLAGGSGTDTQYF. CDR3 coding DNA: TGCGCCAGCAGCTTTCTAGCGGGGGGTAGTGGCACAGATACGCAGTATTTT.